These T cell receptor beta chains were read from a single sample in a study of blood T cell repertoires in COVID-19. Sequencing was performed with immunoSEQ multiplex PCR; in TCRdb, only in-frame clones are kept and a portion is missing. This table has some 130,000 clones, 84% appearing once. Specimen: peripheral blood. The receptor source for this set is a woman in her thirties who had recovered from COVID-19. Both conserved end residues are part of each CDR3. The order of the fields is D gene, J gene, V gene, CDR3 protein. D genes are given only for firm matches.

D: TRBD1; J: TRBJ2-2; V: TRBV9; CDR3: CASSATGGYNTGELFF
D: TRBD1; J: TRBJ1-5; V: TRBV6-5; CDR3: CASRESGGSNQPQHF
D: NA; J: TRBJ2-7; V: TRBV5-4; CDR3: CASSLGRGAQYF
D: TRBD1; J: TRBJ1-1; V: TRBV10-3; CDR3: CAISLEPGQGWSEAFF
D: NA; J: TRBJ1-5; V: TRBV6-6; CDR3: CASIEKGGNQPQHF
D: TRBD2; J: TRBJ2-5; V: TRBV11-2; CDR3: CASSPFSGGALSQETQYF
D: TRBD2; J: TRBJ2-7; V: TRBV5-1; CDR3: CASSTQGLAGVPYEQYF
D: NA; J: TRBJ1-2; V: TRBV27; CDR3: CASSLRGSYGYTF
D: NA; J: TRBJ2-1; V: TRBV6-4; CDR3: CASSSERGSANEQFF
D: TRBD1; J: TRBJ2-7; V: TRBV6-5; CDR3: CASSYSGGQSYEQYF
D: NA; J: TRBJ1-4; V: TRBV6-5; CDR3: CASGGTAINEKLFF
D: TRBD1; J: TRBJ1-1; V: TRBV25-1; CDR3: CASSPSGQGKRRTEAFF
D: TRBD1; J: TRBJ1-5; V: TRBV6-2/TRBV6-3; CDR3: CASSYGQGWGNQPQHF
D: NA; J: TRBJ1-1; V: TRBV19; CDR3: CASSIVRGIGTEAFF
D: NA; J: TRBJ1-5; V: TRBV5-1; CDR3: CASSPGQSNQPQHF
D: NA; J: TRBJ1-6; V: TRBV7-2; CDR3: CASSLEGHYNSPLHF
D: NA; J: TRBJ2-6; V: TRBV13; CDR3: CASSPWGSTLSGANVLTF
D: TRBD2; J: TRBJ2-7; V: TRBV9; CDR3: CASSVAASGAYEQYF
D: NA; J: TRBJ2-3; V: TRBV5-1; CDR3: CASSLAWSSPSTDTQYF
D: NA; J: TRBJ1-2; V: TRBV11-2; CDR3: CASSSTGYGYTF
D: NA; J: TRBJ2-1; V: TRBV6-4; CDR3: CASSLQGSGYNEQFF
D: NA; J: TRBJ1-6; V: TRBV5-1; CDR3: CASRIQGFSNSPLHF
D: NA; J: TRBJ1-2; V: TRBV5-4; CDR3: CASSSDTEYYGYTF
D: TRBD1; J: TRBJ1-4; V: TRBV5-1; CDR3: CASSLVPQGTANEKLFF
D: NA; J: TRBJ2-3; V: TRBV15; CDR3: CATSSDKLRGADTQYF
D: NA; J: TRBJ2-5; V: TRBV2; CDR3: CASRARGETQYF
D: TRBD1; J: TRBJ1-2; V: TRBV25-1; CDR3: CASSSPGGFYGYTF
D: NA; J: TRBJ1-5; V: TRBV30; CDR3: CAWSTGNQPQHF
D: NA; J: TRBJ1-2; V: TRBV29-1; CDR3: CSVEQYSRQEINYGYTF
D: TRBD1; J: TRBJ2-2; V: TRBV27; CDR3: CATRTPGQGIFTGELFF
D: TRBD1; J: TRBJ1-1; V: TRBV19; CDR3: CASSNQGGTTEAFF
D: TRBD2; J: TRBJ2-5; V: TRBV3-1/TRBV3-2; CDR3: CASSQDLRGLADQETQYF
D: TRBD1; J: TRBJ1-2; V: TRBV5-5; CDR3: CASSLVDRGIVGYTF
D: NA; J: TRBJ1-3; V: TRBV30; CDR3: CAWSRTGSSGNTIYF
D: NA; J: TRBJ1-2; V: TRBV12-3/TRBV12-4; CDR3: CASSPQVNYGYTF
D: NA; J: TRBJ2-1; V: TRBV7-2; CDR3: CASSSDYYNEQFF
D: NA; J: TRBJ2-3; V: TRBV9; CDR3: CASSVSLRADTQYF
D: TRBD1; J: TRBJ1-5; V: TRBV7-9; CDR3: CASSSSGQRANQPQHF
D: TRBD1; J: TRBJ1-2; V: TRBV5-1; CDR3: CASSAGQWGYTF
D: NA; J: TRBJ1-1; V: TRBV5-4; CDR3: CASSPRAYGNTEAFF
D: TRBD2; J: TRBJ2-1; V: TRBV5-5; CDR3: CASTRRLAKYNEQFF
D: TRBD1; J: TRBJ2-5; V: TRBV19; CDR3: CASSAHAGQGFGETQYF
D: TRBD1; J: TRBJ2-7; V: TRBV30; CDR3: CAWNKDRPYEQYF
D: NA; J: TRBJ2-2; V: TRBV7-3; CDR3: CASSPQGIAGPGELFF
D: TRBD2; J: TRBJ2-2; V: TRBV7-8; CDR3: CASSLGVSGSWSGELFF
D: TRBD1; J: TRBJ1-5; V: TRBV7-9; CDR3: CASSSGTGVQPQHF
D: NA; J: TRBJ1-1; V: TRBV19; CDR3: CASSTQATRGEAFF
D: TRBD1; J: TRBJ2-7; V: TRBV5-4; CDR3: CASSVPGQILYEQYF
D: NA; J: TRBJ1-4; V: TRBV7-9; CDR3: CASSLELTAPGLPNEKLFF
D: NA; J: TRBJ1-1; V: TRBV7-6; CDR3: CASSRWDYQGDTEAFF
D: NA; J: TRBJ2-3; V: TRBV6-5; CDR3: CASSYSSSGFTDTQYF
D: TRBD2; J: TRBJ2-5; V: TRBV4-1; CDR3: CASSPGGAETQYF
D: TRBD1; J: TRBJ2-7; V: TRBV6-5; CDR3: CASSYSGTDLYEQYF
D: TRBD1; J: TRBJ2-3; V: TRBV5-1; CDR3: CASSLGPGQGVSDTQYF
D: NA; J: TRBJ1-1; V: TRBV29-1; CDR3: CSVFFQFEAFF